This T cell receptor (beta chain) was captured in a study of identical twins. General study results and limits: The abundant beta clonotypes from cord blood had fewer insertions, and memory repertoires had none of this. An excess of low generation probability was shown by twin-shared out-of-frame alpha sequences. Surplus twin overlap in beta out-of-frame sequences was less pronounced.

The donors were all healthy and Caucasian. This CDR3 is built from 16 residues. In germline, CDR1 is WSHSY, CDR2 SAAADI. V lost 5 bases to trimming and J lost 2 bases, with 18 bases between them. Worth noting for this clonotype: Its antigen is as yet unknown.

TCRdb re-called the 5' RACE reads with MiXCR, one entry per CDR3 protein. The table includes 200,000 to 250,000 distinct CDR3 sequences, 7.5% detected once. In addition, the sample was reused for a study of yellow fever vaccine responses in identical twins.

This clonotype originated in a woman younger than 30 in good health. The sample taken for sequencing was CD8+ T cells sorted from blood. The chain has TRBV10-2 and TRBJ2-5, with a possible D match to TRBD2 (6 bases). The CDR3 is CASSRFGAGKQETQYF. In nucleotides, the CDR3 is TGCGCCAGCAGTCGCTTCGGGGCGGGGAAACAAGAGACCCAGTACTTC.